Each of the 17 T cell receptor beta chains below was sequenced from the same sample in a study of patients and donors after allogeneic stem cell transplantation. TCRdb itself ran the RT-PCR reads through MiXCR, one entry per CDR3 protein. This sample carries 400,000 to 450,000 distinct CDR3 sequences, roughly 16% of them seen once, and the ten largest clones take about 7%. The sample consisted of blood, either unsorted or a sorted T cell fraction (not recorded which). These receptors all come from a human donor who was either an allogeneic HSCT recipient or a stem cell or donor lymphocyte infusion donor (not recorded which). It is not recorded whose cells these are; they may come from a transplant donor.

This rearrangement joins TRBV28 to TRBJ2-4; TRBD2 matches 7 bases. Per germline, CDR1 MDHEN and CDR2 SYDVKM. The CDR3 sequence is 16 residues long. The trim removed 6 bases at V and 0 bases at J, leaving 8 bases unmatched. CDR3 DNA: TGTGCCAGCAGGCCGGGACTAATAATAGCCAAAAACATTCAGTACTTC. Protein sequence: CASRPGLIIAKNIQYF.

This clonotype has a handful of counts. CDR3 DNA: TGTGCCAGCAGCGTAGGAGACAGACCCTATGGCTACACCTTC. Amino acids: CASSVGDRPYGYTF. The gene calls are TRBV9 and TRBJ1-2, with D possibly matching TRBD1 (5 bases). Between the trimmed V and J ends, which lost 0 bases and 4 bases, there was a span of 10 bases. The CDR3 is made up of 14 amino acids. Germline loops: CDR1 SGDLS, CDR2 YYNGEE.

This clonotype showed up many times. V gene TRBV4-3 combines with J gene TRBJ2-5; D might be TRBD1 (6 bases). The CDR3 runs to 14 residues. With 1 base removed from V and 4 bases from J, the gap between germline ends came to 10 bases. CDR1 is LGHNA and CDR2 is YSLEER in the germline V gene. CDR3 sequence (DNA): TGCGCCAGCAGCCAAGCAGGGGCCCCAGAGACCCAGTACTTC. Translation: CASSQAGAPETQYF.

The CDR3 DNA reads as TGTGCCACCAGCAGAGAGGGGGCGGAGGGCTACACCTTC. It is translated as CATSREGAEGYTF. The rearrangement links TRBV15 to TRBJ1-2; tentative D call: TRBD1 (6 bases). Germline CDR1 is LNHNV and CDR2 is YYDKDF (reference sequence). V was pared by 0 bases and J by 8 bases, with 10 bases between. CDR3 size: 13 residues.

The chain joins TRBV11-2 to TRBJ1-5; 11 bases agree with TRBD1. V dropped 1 base and J dropped 5; count of bases not matched to a gene: 10. CDR1 is SGHAT, CDR2 FQNNGV, per germline. The CDR3 covers 18 residues. CDR3 loop: CASSLGGTGGFRDQPQHF. The DNA for the CDR3 is TGTGCCAGCAGCTTAGGCGGGACAGGGGGGTTCAGGGATCAGCCCCAGCATTTT.

This clonotype was counted a few times. The chain joins TRBV7-2 to TRBJ2-5, with TRBD2 matching over 8 bases. Germline CDR1 reads SGHTA; CDR2 reads FQGNSA. The junction had 10 bases not matched to a gene; V was cut back by 2 bases and J by 5 bases. This CDR3 is built from 16 residues. CDR3 DNA: TGTGCCAGCAGCTTATCTAACGGGGGGGCCGGGGAGACCCAGTACTTC. Its translation: CASSLSNGGAGETQYF.

This clonotype was picked up many times. The rearrangement uses TRBV7-9 and TRBJ2-7, with 10 bases identical to TRBD1. Losses at the gene ends were 2 bases for V and 0 bases for J; bases not matched to a gene: 7. The CDR3 totals 17 residues. In germline, CDR1 is SEHNR, CDR2 FQNEAQ (reference sequence). CDR3 loop: CASSLTPGTGDSYEQYF. CDR3 nucleotide sequence: TGTGCCAGCAGCTTAACCCCCGGGACAGGGGACTCCTACGAGCAGTACTTC.

This clonotype has just a few counts. The CDR3 nucleotides read TGTGCCAGCAGATCCCTATCCCGGCGTCAAAGAGAGACCCAGTACTTC. It is translated as CASRSLSRRQRETQYF. The chain combines TRBV6-1 with TRBJ2-5; D unclear. V gave up 6 bases and J gave up 4 bases, with 21 bases separating them. Germline assignment: CDR1 MNHNS and CDR2 SASEGT. The CDR3 runs to 16 residues.

The chain uses TRBV7-9 and TRBJ1-5; 7 bases fit TRBD1. The V gene's germline CDR1 is SEHNR and CDR2 FQNEAQ (reference sequence). The CDR3 contains 14 residues. J was trimmed by 6 bases and V by 5 bases; bases with no gene match: 7. CDR3 sequence: CASSGTRGGQPQHF. Here the CDR3 DNA reads TGTGCCAGCAGCGGGACCAGGGGGGGTCAGCCCCAGCATTTT.

This clonotype has only a few counts. The V call is TRBV10-3, the J call TRBJ2-2; 9 bases align to TRBD1. The CDR3 consists of 18 residues. The J segment lost 5 bases and the V segment lost 4 bases, leaving 14 bases of the junction unmatched. Germline V gene lookup returns CDR1 ENHRY and CDR2 SYGVKD. The CDR3 sequence is CAISGTTSGTGLTGELFF. The CDR3 bases are TGTGCCATCAGTGGAACCACATCCGGGACAGGGTTAACCGGGGAGCTGTTTTTT.

The chain carries TRBV7-9 and TRBJ2-1; D may be TRBD1 (6 bases). This CDR3 is 14 amino acids long. V was clipped by 5 bases and J by 5 bases, with 13 bases between them. The germline CDR1 and CDR2 sequences are SEHNR and FQNEAQ (reference sequence). The CDR3 spells CASSGRTADNEQFF. The CDR3 nucleotides read TGTGCCAGCAGCGGCCGGACAGCAGACAATGAGCAGTTCTTC.

The table lists this clonotype with a few counts. CDR3 amino acids: CASSLPTNEQFF. Written as DNA, the CDR3 is TGTGCCAGCAGCTTACCCACAAATGAGCAGTTCTTC. The chain recombines TRBV13 with TRBJ2-1, with D unresolved. The V end was cut by 2 bases, the J end by 7 bases, with 6 bases between. This CDR3 spans 12 amino acids. The germline V gene encodes CDR1 PRHDT and CDR2 FYEKMQ (reference sequence).

The CDR3 loop is CSVVSPLAAYNEQFF. The CDR3 nucleotides read TGCAGCGTTGTATCCCCGCTAGCGGCCTACAATGAGCAGTTCTTC. The chain couples TRBV29-1 to TRBJ2-1; 7 bases fit TRBD2. The CDR3 runs 15 residues. After removal of 4 bases from V and 2 bases from J, the junction contained 8 bases not matched to a gene. Germline assignment: CDR1 SQVTM and CDR2 ANQGSEA.

This chain links TRBV7-2 with TRBJ1-1, with 8 bases lining up with TRBD1. This CDR3 contains 15 residues. CDR1 and CDR2 from the germline V gene are SGHTA and FQGNSA. V gave up 5 bases and J gave up 0 bases; unmatched junction bases: 5. CDR3 bases: TGTGCCAGCAGCCGGAACAGGGGGATGAACACTGAAGCTTTCTTT. Protein sequence: CASSRNRGMNTEAFF.

This chain joins TRBV7-9 and TRBJ2-2, with D unclear. The CDR3 consists of 11 residues. Trimming shortened V by 3 bases and J by 8 bases, and 4 bases separated the two germline ends. Germline values: CDR1 SEHNR, CDR2 FQNEAQ (reference sequence). The CDR3 here is CASSFRGELFF. The CDR3 DNA reads as TGTGCCAGCAGCTTTCGGGGGGAGCTGTTTTTT.

This clonotype occurred many times. The rearrangement links TRBV20-1 to TRBJ2-3; 8 bases match TRBD2. The V segment lost 3 bases and the J segment 2 bases; nucleotides outside the gene matches: 7. Germline V gives CDR1 DFQATT, CDR2 SNEGSKA (reference sequence). CDR3 length: 15 amino acids. The DNA of the CDR3 is TGCAGTGCTAGCAGAGCGGGGGCCACCACAGATACGCAGTATTTT. Its translation: CSASRAGATTDTQYF.

The table lists this clonotype with many counts. The rearrangement joins TRBV5-1 to TRBJ2-3, with 8 bases fitting TRBD2. The trim removed 3 bases at V and 4 bases at J, leaving 4 bases unmatched. CDR1 SGHRS and CDR2 YFSETQ come from the germline V gene. The CDR3 sequence is 14 residues long. The CDR3 DNA reads TGCGCCAGCAGCTCGAGCGGGAGTGCAGATACGCAGTATTTT. Translating gives CASSSSGSADTQYF.